The entry below gives a single T cell receptor (beta chain) sequence along with its context. V gave up 3 bases and J gave up 2 bases, with 13 bases separating them. Germline CDR1 reads SGDLS; CDR2 reads YYNGEE. The CDR3 sequence is 15 residues long. The source of the sample is a study of blood T cell repertoires in COVID-19. Study in general: COVID-19 samples collected from the United States, Italy and Spain covered acute and convalescent phases. In each case, the material was cDNA or gDNA derived from T cells, B-cell-depleted T cells, or PBMCs.

Per the original data handling: Nucleated cell counts were estimated from reference gene primer amplification. Sequencing was performed with immunoSEQ multiplex PCR; in TCRdb, only in-frame clones are kept and a portion is missing. V and J calls and clone size are as listed in that table; D and trimming were resolved from the DNA. In the table there are approximately 180,000 clones, 75% to 90% of which are singletons. Sequenced: peripheral blood. This TCR was sampled from a human donor with active or convalescent COVID-19. The donor label of this sample is uncertain. This rearrangement joins TRBV9 to TRBJ2-3, with D perhaps TRBD2 (5 bases). The CDR3 bases are TGTGCCAGCAGCGCCCGGGATCCGAACACAGATACGCAGTATTTT. Protein sequence: CASSARDPNTDTQYF.